Listed below are T cell receptor beta chains from one sample, sequenced in a study of blood T cell repertoires in COVID-19. Assay used: immunoSEQ multiplex PCR; TCRdb lists only in-frame clones, some missing. In the table there are some 190,000 clones, about four fifths of which are singletons. What was sequenced was PBMCs or T cells enriched from blood (not recorded which). The receptors were gathered from a woman aged 25-40 years who had been exposed to COVID-19. Each CDR3 is given with its conserved first and last residue.

V gene	J gene	CDR3 protein
TRBV18	TRBJ1-1	CASSRTRKPLNTEAFF
TRBV5-8	TRBJ1-6	CASSLAQGFGPLHF
TRBV27	TRBJ1-6	CASSFGRFDYNSPLHF
TRBV2	TRBJ1-2	CASSRPAQDLSNINYGYTF
TRBV19	TRBJ2-7	CASSIRRGQPPYEQYF
TRBV7-3	TRBJ2-3	CASSPTRTSGADTQYF
TRBV5-1	TRBJ2-7	CASGDFYEQYF
TRBV6-5	TRBJ2-3	CASSITTDYDTQYF
TRBV7-9	TRBJ1-1	CASSLGTDNTEAFF
TRBV18	TRBJ2-3	CASSPSVTDTQYF
TRBV18	TRBJ2-5	CASSPTGVPETQYF
TRBV27	TRBJ2-7	CASSLSGIPYEQYF
TRBV5-1	TRBJ2-3	CASGGTSGGGMGTQYF
TRBV7-9	TRBJ2-7	CASSDRSFYEQYF
TRBV5-6	TRBJ1-6	CASSLYGNSPLHF
TRBV5-1	TRBJ2-1	CASSLVLAGSEGQFF
TRBV3-1/TRBV3-2	TRBJ1-6	CASSQDASGSSPLHF
TRBV28	TRBJ1-6	CASSLTGTAYNSPLHF
TRBV19	TRBJ2-6	CASSISPSGANVLTF
TRBV7-7	TRBJ2-7	CASSPTGDHEQYF
TRBV27	TRBJ1-5	CASSFGGQPQHF
TRBV5-8	TRBJ1-4	CASSFARDRGNEKLFF
TRBV19	TRBJ2-1	CASSSFNEQFF
TRBV7-8	TRBJ1-4	CASSLGAVATNEKLFF
TRBV11-2	TRBJ1-4	CASSSMPGQTGEKLFF
TRBV12-3/TRBV12-4	TRBJ1-4	CASSSTTNEKLFF
TRBV7-7	TRBJ2-1	CASSLSGGSYNEQFF
TRBV11-1	TRBJ2-1	CASSFRGRLVFNEQFF
TRBV2	TRBJ1-2	CASRNRDRGPNYGYTF
TRBV20-1	TRBJ2-5	CSASVTGEFETQYF
TRBV2	TRBJ1-4	CASSRGEQGEKLFF
TRBV7-8	TRBJ2-1	CASSLAGTGVYNEQFF
TRBV19	TRBJ1-2	CASNPGQGGSRYYGYTF
TRBV11-2	TRBJ2-1	CASSPPHSSHNEQFF
TRBV5-1	TRBJ1-1	CASSLAPGTEAFF
TRBV11-2	TRBJ1-1	CASSLVAGGRNTEAFF
TRBV29-1	TRBJ1-1	CSVEAGGNTEAFF
TRBV9	TRBJ1-1	CASSVGLGGTEAFF
TRBV7-2	TRBJ2-7	CASTSGTGTYEQYF
TRBV4-1	TRBJ1-1	CASSLRAGPEAFF
TRBV12-5	TRBJ1-2	CASGDFPGHAANYGYTF
TRBV9	TRBJ2-7	CASSVAGQGANYEQYF
TRBV7-2	TRBJ1-2	CASSSRQGRGYTF
TRBV4-1	TRBJ2-1	CASSQNGYEQFF
TRBV4-1	TRBJ1-5	CASSQLEQGGLGNQPQHF
TRBV9	TRBJ2-3	CASSVGLAGEDTQYF
TRBV11-2	TRBJ2-5	CASRTPGRGAQETQYF
TRBV11-3	TRBJ1-4	CASSWYRGPNEKLFF
TRBV11-3	TRBJ1-5	CASTGQGDQPQHF
TRBV7-2	TRBJ2-7	CASSLLSGGDYEQYF
TRBV5-1	TRBJ2-2	CASSLLDRRNTGELFF
TRBV5-1	TRBJ2-6	CASSLESSGANVLTF